The 21 T cell receptor beta chains reported below all come from one sample, sequenced in a study of blood T cell repertoires in COVID-19. TCRdb's copy holds only in-frame clones and misses some; the assay was immunoSEQ multiplex PCR. This table has more than 250,000 clones, approximately 84% appearing once. The specimen sequenced was PBMCs or T cells enriched from blood (not recorded which). These receptors were taken from a young woman who had recovered from COVID-19.

A few counts support this clone. The rearrangement uses TRBV6-2 or TRBV6-3 and TRBJ2-1, with 9 bases aligning to TRBD2. This CDR3 has 12 residues. Germline values: CDR1 MNHEY, CDR2 SVGEGT. J gave up 16 bases and V 0 bases, and 4 bases lay outside the gene matches. The CDR3 DNA sequence: TGTGCCAGCAGTTACTCTGCGGGAGGGCCTTTCTTC. It translates to CASSYSAGGPFF.

The CDR3 reads CASSLIPDRGGELFF. The CDR3 DNA follows: TGTGCCAGCAGCTTAATTCCGGACAGGGGCGGGGAGCTGTTTTTT. The chain uses TRBV7-3 and TRBJ2-2, with 9 bases aligning to TRBD1. The length of the CDR3 is 15 residues. Germline V gene sequence: CDR1 SGHTA, CDR2 FQGTGA. V lost 1 base and J lost 7; bases outside the gene matches: 4.

This chain connects TRBV2 to TRBJ1-5, with TRBD1 as a possible D gene (5 bases). In germline, CDR1 is SNHLY, CDR2 FYNNEI. CDR3 size: 12 residues. V lost 4 bases and J 4 bases, leaving 5 bases between the germline ends. As DNA, the CDR3 is TGTGCCAGCAGTGGACAGAATCAGCCCCAGCATTTT. Amino acid sequence: CASSGQNQPQHF.

The rearrangement joins TRBV4-1 to TRBJ1-6; 7 bases map to TRBD1. Germline loops: CDR1 MGHRA, CDR2 YSYEKL. This CDR3 spans 16 amino acids. V shed 4 bases and J 7 bases; nucleotides not matched to a gene: 10. In DNA form, the CDR3 reads TGCGCCAGCAGCCCGACAGGGTCCTTCGGCAATTCACCCCTCCACTTT. It translates to CASSPTGSFGNSPLHF.

The genes are TRBV5-1 and TRBJ2-5; D perhaps matches TRBD1 (6 bases). The CDR3 extends over 14 amino acids. CDR1 is SGHRS, CDR2 YFSETQ, per germline. Trimming pared 4 bases from V and 4 bases from J, leaving 14 bases between. This CDR3 is CASSLTGIGETQYF. Written as DNA, the CDR3 is TGCGCCAGCAGCCTAACAGGGATCGGAGAGACCCAGTACTTC. The full variable domain, in which reference TRBV5-1 and TRBJ2-5 provide the parts outside the CDR3, is KAGVTQTPRYLIKTRGQQVTLSCSPISGHRSVSWYQQTPGQGLQFLFEYFSETQRNKGNFPGRFSGRQFSNSRSEMNVSTLELGDSALYLCASSLTGIGETQYFGPGTRLLVL.

This rearrangement joins TRBV6-5 to TRBJ1-1; D might be TRBD1 (5 bases). The germline V and J ends were trimmed by 4 bases and 8 bases, with 14 bases remaining between them. The length of the CDR3 is 13 residues. Germline loops: CDR1 MNHEY, CDR2 SVGAGI. The CDR3, as DNA: TGTGCCAGCAGTTCTCATCAGGGAGGGGAAGCTTTCTTT. Protein sequence: CASSSHQGGEAFF.

V is TRBV11-2 and J is TRBJ2-1; maybe TRBD2 (7 bases). Germline CDR1 is SGHAT and CDR2 is FQNNGV. This CDR3 comprises 16 residues. Deletions cut 3 bases from V and 0 bases from J, with 12 bases between. CDR3 region: CASSLEGGASYNEQFF. The CDR3 DNA reads as TGTGCCAGCAGCTTGGAAGGGGGGGCCTCCTACAATGAGCAGTTCTTC. The entire variable domain, with the rest obtained from reference TRBV11-2 and TRBJ2-1, is as follows: EAGVAQSPRYKIIEKRQSVAFWCNPISGHATLYWYQQILGQGPKLLIQFQNNGVVDDSQLPKDRFSAERLKGVDSTLKIQPAKLEDSAVYLCASSLEGGASYNEQFFGPGTRLTVL.

V and J are TRBV6-5 and TRBJ2-7, with a tentative D call TRBD1 (6 bases). Germline CDR1 MNHEY, CDR2 SVGAGI. V lost 2 bases and J 2 bases, leaving 10 bases between the germline ends. The CDR3 sequence is 14 residues long. CDR3 region: CASSYVRGPYEQYF. In nucleotides, the CDR3 is TGTGCCAGCAGTTACGTCAGGGGACCCTACGAGCAGTACTTC.

The chain combines TRBV19 with TRBJ1-5, with TRBD1 identical over 9 bases. The germline CDR1 and CDR2 sequences are LNHDA and SQIVND (reference sequence). The CDR3 extends over 16 amino acids. Germline trimming cut 6 bases from V and 3 bases from J; bases unmatched to any gene: 9. The CDR3 nucleotides are TGTGCCAGTAGGCCTATTGACAGGGGGGACAATCAGCCCCAGCATTTT. Protein: CASRPIDRGDNQPQHF.

This chain links TRBV5-1 with TRBJ1-4, with D possibly TRBD1 on 5 matching bases. The V end lost 6 bases, the J end lost 0 bases, and 12 bases lay between the germline ends. Germline lookup yields CDR1 SGHRS and CDR2 YFSETQ. This CDR3 spans 15 amino acids. The CDR3 sequence is CASTLIGATNEKLFF. The CDR3 DNA reads as TGCGCCAGCACCCTCATAGGGGCAACTAATGAAAAACTGTTTTTT. Full variable domain (missing parts from reference TRBV5-1 and TRBJ1-4): KAGVTQTPRYLIKTRGQQVTLSCSPISGHRSVSWYQQTPGQGLQFLFEYFSETQRNKGNFPGRFSGRQFSNSRSEMNVSTLELGDSALYLCASTLIGATNEKLFFGSGTQLSVL.

The genes are TRBV30 and TRBJ2-7; 15 bases match TRBD2. CDR3 length: 14 amino acids. Germline CDR1 is GTSNPN and CDR2 is SVGIG (reference sequence). V gave up 5 bases and J gave up 2 bases; unmatched junction bases: 1. CDR3 in amino acids: CAWGLAGGTYEQYF. In nucleotides, the CDR3 is TGTGCCTGGGGACTAGCGGGAGGGACCTACGAGCAGTACTTC. Full variable domain (rest looked up from reference TRBV30 and TRBJ2-7): SQTIHQWPATLVQPVGSPLSLECTVEGTSNPNLYWYRQAAGRGLQLLFYSVGIGQISSEVPQNLSASRPQDRQFILSSKKLLLSDSGFYLCAWGLAGGTYEQYFGPGTRLTVT.

This clone has a single count. The rearrangement uses TRBV5-1 and TRBJ2-5, with 7 positions matching TRBD2. The V gene end was trimmed by 2 bases and the J gene end by 2 bases; junction bases not matched to a gene: 6. This CDR3 has 15 amino acids. Looked up from germline, CDR1 is SGHRS and CDR2 is YFSETQ. The CDR3, as DNA: TGCGCCAGCAGCTTTGCCCGGGGGGAACAAGAGACCCAGTACTTC. It is translated as CASSFARGEQETQYF.

V usage is TRBV13 and J usage is TRBJ2-3; 11 nucleotides agree with TRBD2. The ends lost 5 bases at V and 2 bases at J; junction bases unmatched: 6. Germline loops: CDR1 PRHDT, CDR2 FYEKMQ (reference sequence). This CDR3 has 16 amino acids. The CDR3 is CASSPLTSGDTDTQYF. CDR3 nucleotides: TGTGCCAGCAGCCCTCTGACTAGCGGGGACACAGATACGCAGTATTTT.

The chain couples TRBV12-5 to TRBJ2-7, with 10 bases lining up with TRBD2. The CDR3 has 15 residues. Losses at the gene ends were 6 bases for V and 5 bases for J; bases not matched to a gene: 10. Germline V gene sequence: CDR1 LGHNT, CDR2 FRNRAP. In DNA form, the CDR3 reads TGTGCTAGTGGCACGATGAGCGGGGGGGCCCACGAGCAGTACTTC. This sequence encodes CASGTMSGGAHEQYF.

V is TRBV27 and J is TRBJ2-1; 8 bases map to TRBD2. Germline loops: CDR1 MNHEY, CDR2 SMNVEV (reference sequence). CDR3 length: 15 amino acids. Trimming at V came to 2 bases and at J to 7 bases, leaving 7 bases not matched to a gene. The CDR3 spells CASSLPAGAPNEQFF. The CDR3 DNA follows: TGTGCCAGCAGTTTACCAGCGGGGGCCCCTAATGAGCAGTTCTTC.

This clone was seen once. The chain employs TRBV18 and TRBJ1-2; maybe TRBD1 (6 bases). Trimming shortened V by 3 bases and J by 8 bases, and 10 bases separated the two germline ends. The CDR3 totals 12 residues. In germline, CDR1 is KGHSH, CDR2 LQKENI. This CDR3 is CASSPRDTGYTF. DNA for the CDR3: TGTGCCAGCTCACCGAGGGACACGGGCTACACCTTC.

This rearrangement joins TRBV4-1 to TRBJ2-1; D is perhaps TRBD1 (6 bases). Germline V gene data show CDR1 as MGHRA and CDR2 as YSYEKL. Trimming took off 1 base at V and 4 bases at J, with 20 bases between the two ends. CDR3 length equals 18 residues. This chain's CDR3 is CASSQGRGGRGLYNEQFF. DNA for the CDR3: TGCGCCAGCAGCCAAGGAAGAGGGGGACGGGGCCTTTACAATGAGCAGTTCTTC.

Only one count was recorded for this clone. The rearrangement uses TRBV9 and TRBJ1-3; D is ambiguous. The CDR3 covers 20 residues. CDR1 and CDR2 from the germline V gene are SGDLS and YYNGEE. Between the trimmed V and J ends, which lost 2 bases and 1 base, there was a span of 25 bases. The CDR3 region is CASSVGQEGWVRASGNTIYF. The DNA for the CDR3 is TGTGCCAGCAGCGTGGGTCAGGAAGGTTGGGTCCGAGCTTCTGGAAACACCATATATTTT.

The rearrangement links TRBV9 to TRBJ1-1; D is perhaps TRBD1 (5 bases). Germline values: CDR1 SGDLS, CDR2 YYNGEE. V shed 2 bases and J shed 0 bases, with 17 bases lying between them. CDR3 length: 17 amino acids. The chain's CDR3 is CASSVKSQGLMNTEAFF. The CDR3 DNA is TGTGCCAGCAGCGTTAAATCCCAGGGTCTCATGAACACTGAAGCTTTCTTT.

The chain carries TRBV19 and TRBJ1-4; 8 bases line up with TRBD1. Unmatched junction bases numbered 3, after V lost 3 bases and J lost 3 bases. This CDR3 has 15 amino acids. CDR1 is LNHDA, CDR2 SQIVND, per germline (reference sequence). The CDR3 loop is CASSIMTGANEKLFF. The CDR3 DNA follows: TGTGCCAGTAGTATTATGACAGGGGCTAATGAAAAACTGTTTTTT.

The chain has TRBV3-1 (or the pseudogene TRBV3-2) and TRBJ1-2; 9 positions match TRBD1. There are 15 residues in the CDR3. In germline, CDR1 is LGHDT, CDR2 YNNKEL (reference sequence). V shed 2 bases and J 4 bases; nucleotides not matched to a gene: 5. CDR3 in amino acids: CASSQWDRDSYGYTF. The DNA for the CDR3 is TGTGCCAGCAGCCAATGGGACAGGGATAGCTATGGCTACACCTTC.